The 2 T cell receptor beta chains reported below all come from one sample, sequenced in a study of cytomegalovirus exposure and HLA in healthy donors. The PCR ran on 60 Vbeta and 13 Jbeta primers. Sequencing was performed with immunoSEQ multiplex PCR; in TCRdb, only in-frame clones are kept and a portion is missing. Of approximately 150,000 clones in the sample, about four fifths were seen once. The sample was PBMCs. The receptor source for this set is a man aged 25 to 40 in good health and CMV-seropositive.

This chain uses TRBV9 with TRBJ2-7, with 12 nucleotides matching TRBD2. V shed 0 bases, J shed 5 bases, and the junction held 3 bases outside the gene matches. The germline V gene encodes CDR1 SGDLS and CDR2 YYNGEE. The CDR3 is 15 residues long. CDR3 in DNA: TGTGCCAGCAGCGTAGCTAGCGGGGGGGCCCACGAGCAGTACTTC. It specifies CASSVASGGAHEQYF.

V is TRBV18 and J is TRBJ1-5; D is unresolved. Germline V lookup: CDR1 KGHSH, CDR2 LQKENI. Trimming stripped 2 bases from V and 8 bases from J, with 13 bases between. The CDR3 extends over 14 amino acids. This CDR3 is CASSPGQKSEPQHF. The CDR3 coding sequence is TGTGCCAGCTCACCAGGGCAAAAATCGGAGCCCCAGCATTTT.